The 13 T cell receptor beta chains listed next were all sequenced from one sample in a study of OX40 agonist ivuxolimab in advanced cancers. Produced via immunoSEQ multiplex PCR; TCRdb's table is partial and in-frame only. The sample records around 48,000 clones, roughly 83% being singletons. This specimen consisted of CD4+ or CD8+ T cells sorted from blood, obtained in a trial of the OX40 agonist ivuxolimab. These receptors all come from an adult with an advanced solid tumor such as melanoma, head and neck, liver or kidney cancer.

V gene TRBV5-1 combines with J gene TRBJ1-1, with D possibly matching TRBD1 (6 bases). Trimming stripped 4 bases from V and 4 bases from J, with 17 bases between. The CDR3 consists of 15 residues. In germline, CDR1 is SGHRS, CDR2 YFSETQ. The CDR3 is CASSLTAGVRTEAFF. The CDR3 DNA reads TGCGCCAGCAGCCTTACGGCAGGGGTACGCACTGAAGCTTTCTTT.

The V and J genes are TRBV11-2 and TRBJ2-7; 12 positions match TRBD2. From germline, CDR1 is SGHAT and CDR2 FQNNGV. The CDR3 consists of 19 residues. V was clipped by 5 bases and J by 5 bases; unmatched bases: 19. The CDR3 loop reads CASSNFHSSGRDGRDEQYF. The CDR3 nucleotides read TGTGCCAGCAGCAACTTCCACTCTAGCGGGAGGGATGGAAGGGACGAGCAGTACTTC. Combining the CDR3 with reference TRBV11-2 and TRBJ2-7 gives the whole variable domain EAGVAQSPRYKIIEKRQSVAFWCNPISGHATLYWYQQILGQGPKLLIQFQNNGVVDDSQLPKDRFSAERLKGVDSTLKIQPAKLEDSAVYLCASSNFHSSGRDGRDEQYFGPGTRLTVT.

The chain couples TRBV29-1 to TRBJ2-5, with TRBD2 as a possible D gene (5 bases). The V and J ends lost 4 bases and 4 bases respectively, with 19 bases between them. Germline values: CDR1 SQVTM, CDR2 ANQGSEA. CDR3 length: 15 amino acids. The CDR3 here is CSVGLLGVEGETQYF. For the CDR3, the DNA is TGCAGCGTTGGGCTCCTTGGAGTAGAGGGAGAGACCCAGTACTTC.

This clone has just one count. This chain joins TRBV28 and TRBJ2-1; 8 bases match TRBD1. Germline V gives CDR1 MDHEN, CDR2 SYDVKM. CDR3 size: 14 residues. J gave up 3 bases and V 8 bases, and 6 bases lay outside the gene matches. The CDR3 sequence is CASLPGQDYNEQFF. In DNA form, the CDR3 reads TGTGCCAGCCTGCCGGGACAGGACTACAATGAGCAGTTCTTC.

This chain links TRBV7-9 with TRBJ2-6; D is tentatively TRBD1 or TRBD2 (5 bases each). This CDR3 is 18 amino acids long. CDR1 is SEHNR, CDR2 FQNEAQ, per germline (reference sequence). The V gene lost 6 bases and the J gene lost 0 bases, with 18 bases spanning the gap. The CDR3 spells CASRPRLAGTSGANVLTF. For the CDR3, the DNA is TGTGCCAGCAGGCCTCGGTTGGCAGGGACCTCTGGGGCCAACGTCCTGACTTTC.

The V call is TRBV6-1, the J call TRBJ2-7; TRBD1 matches at 10 bases. This CDR3 is 14 amino acids long. The germline V gene encodes CDR1 MNHNS and CDR2 SASEGT. V lost 5 bases, J lost 2 bases, and 3 bases stayed unmatched. The CDR3 protein is CASSRQGATYEQYF. In DNA form, the CDR3 reads TGTGCCAGCAGTAGACAGGGGGCGACCTACGAGCAGTACTTC.

The CDR3 region has the DNA TGCAGCGTAACAACCGGGACAGGGGGTAGGACAGATACGCAGTATTTT. Amino acid sequence: CSVTTGTGGRTDTQYF. This sequence joins TRBV29-1 and TRBJ2-3, with 11 bases that match TRBD1. CDR3 length: 16 residues. CDR1 and CDR2 from the germline V gene are SQVTM and ANQGSEA. The junction had 11 bases not matched to a gene; V was cut back by 6 bases and J by 3 bases.

This chain uses TRBV6-1 with TRBJ1-4; perhaps TRBD1 as D (6 bases). This CDR3 contains 15 residues. V shed 5 bases and J shed 4 bases, with 14 bases lying between them. CDR1 MNHNS and CDR2 SASEGT come from the germline V gene. The CDR3 nucleotides read TGTGCCAGCAGTCTCGGACAGAATCATAATGAAAAACTGTTTTTT. Translated, it gives CASSLGQNHNEKLFF.

This chain uses TRBV30 with TRBJ2-5; 8 nucleotides agree with TRBD1. Germline loops: CDR1 GTSNPN, CDR2 SVGIG (reference sequence). The CDR3 spans 15 residues. V dropped 1 base and J dropped 2; count of bases not matched to a gene: 6. The CDR3 is CAWSAQTGGQETQYF. CDR3 DNA sequence: TGTGCCTGGAGTGCCCAAACAGGGGGTCAAGAGACCCAGTACTTC.

The CDR3 loop reads CASTPETGLTGELFF. In DNA form, the CDR3 reads TGTGCCAGCACCCCGGAGACAGGGCTAACCGGGGAGCTGTTTTTT. This chain joins TRBV2 and TRBJ2-2, with 7 bases fitting TRBD1. J gave up 5 bases and V 7 bases, and 10 bases lay outside the gene matches. The germline V gene has CDR1 SNHLY and CDR2 FYNNEI. The CDR3 is 15 amino acids. The entire variable domain, with the rest obtained from reference TRBV2 and TRBJ2-2, is as follows: EPEVTQTPSHQVTQMGQEVILRCVPISNHLYFYWYRQILGQKVEFLVSFYNNEISEKSEIFDDQFSVERPDGSNFTLKIRSTKLEDSAMYFCASTPETGLTGELFFGEGSRLTVL.

The chain carries TRBV7-3 and TRBJ2-3, with a possible D match to TRBD1 (6 bases). CDR3 length: 15 residues. CDR1 is SGHTA and CDR2 is FQGTGA in the germline V gene. Trimming pared 2 bases from V and 2 bases from J, leaving 11 bases between. CDR3 DNA: TGTGCCAGCAGCTTAGGGGGCCCCACCACAGATACGCAGTATTTT. Its translation: CASSLGGPTTDTQYF.

The rearrangement uses TRBV4-1 and TRBJ2-6; D unresolved. This CDR3 has 15 residues. Germline CDR1 is MGHRA and CDR2 is YSYEKL. V was trimmed by 1 base and J by 2 bases, leaving 6 bases between them. The CDR3 region has the DNA TGCGCCAGCAGCCAAGGAGACCCTGGGGCCAACGTCCTGACTTTC. Translation gives CASSQGDPGANVLTF.

This chain uses TRBV6-5 with TRBJ2-2; D is undetermined. Germline loops: CDR1 MNHEY, CDR2 SVGAGI. CDR3 size: 14 residues. The V end lost 5 bases, the J end lost 4 bases, and 11 bases lay between the germline ends. CDR3 amino acids: CASSPWASTGELFF. CDR3 coding DNA: TGTGCCAGCAGTCCGTGGGCATCCACCGGGGAGCTGTTTTTT.